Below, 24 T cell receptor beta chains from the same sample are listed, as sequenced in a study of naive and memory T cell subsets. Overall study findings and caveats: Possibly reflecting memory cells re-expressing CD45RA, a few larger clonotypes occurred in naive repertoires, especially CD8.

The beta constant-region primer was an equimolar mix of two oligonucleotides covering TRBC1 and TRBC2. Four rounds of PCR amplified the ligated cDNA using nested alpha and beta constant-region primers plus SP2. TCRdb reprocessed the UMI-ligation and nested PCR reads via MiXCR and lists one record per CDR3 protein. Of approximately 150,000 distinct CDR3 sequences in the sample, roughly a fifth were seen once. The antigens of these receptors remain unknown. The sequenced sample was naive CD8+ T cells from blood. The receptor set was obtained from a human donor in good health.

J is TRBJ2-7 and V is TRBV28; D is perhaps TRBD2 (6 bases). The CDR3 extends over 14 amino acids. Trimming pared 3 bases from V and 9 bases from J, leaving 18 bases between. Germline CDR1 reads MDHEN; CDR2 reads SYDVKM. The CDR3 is CASSLSQGGWGQYF. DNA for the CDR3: TGTGCCAGCAGTTTGAGTCAGGGAGGTTGGGGGCAGTACTTC. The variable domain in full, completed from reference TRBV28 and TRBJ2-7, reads DVKVTQSSRYLVKRTGEKVFLECVQDMDHENMFWYRQDPGLGLRLIYFSYDVKMKEKGDIPEGYSVSREKKERFSLILESASTNQTSMYLCASSLSQGGWGQYFGPGTRLTVT.

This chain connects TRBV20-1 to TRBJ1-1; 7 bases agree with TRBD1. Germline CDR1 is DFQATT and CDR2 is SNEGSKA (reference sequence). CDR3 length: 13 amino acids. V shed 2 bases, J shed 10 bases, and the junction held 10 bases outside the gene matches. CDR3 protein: CSARIIPGGLAFF. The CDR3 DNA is TGCAGTGCTAGAATCATCCCAGGGGGGTTAGCTTTCTTT.

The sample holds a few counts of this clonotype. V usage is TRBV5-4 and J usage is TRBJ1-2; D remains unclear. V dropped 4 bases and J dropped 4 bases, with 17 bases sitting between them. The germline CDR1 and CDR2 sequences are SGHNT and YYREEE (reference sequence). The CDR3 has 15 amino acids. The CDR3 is CASSHSRTDPYGYTF. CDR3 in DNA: TGTGCCAGCAGCCATAGTAGGACGGATCCCTATGGCTACACCTTC.

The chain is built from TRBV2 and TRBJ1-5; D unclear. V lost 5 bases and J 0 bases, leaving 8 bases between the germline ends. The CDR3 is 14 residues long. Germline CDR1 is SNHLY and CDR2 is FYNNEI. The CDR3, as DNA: TGTGCCAGCAGTAATACAGATAGCAATCAGCCCCAGCATTTT. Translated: CASSNTDSNQPQHF.

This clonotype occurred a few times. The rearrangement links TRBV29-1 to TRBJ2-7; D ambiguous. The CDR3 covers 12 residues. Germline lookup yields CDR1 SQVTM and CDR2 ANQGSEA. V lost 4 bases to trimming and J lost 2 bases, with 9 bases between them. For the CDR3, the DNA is TGCAGCGTTGGGTCGGGCCCCTACGAGCAGTACTTC. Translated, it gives CSVGSGPYEQYF.

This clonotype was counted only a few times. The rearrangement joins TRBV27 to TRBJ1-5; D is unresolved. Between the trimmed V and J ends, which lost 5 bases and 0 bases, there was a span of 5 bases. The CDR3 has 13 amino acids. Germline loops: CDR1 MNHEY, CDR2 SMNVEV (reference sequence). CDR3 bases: TGTGCCAGCAGTGCAATTAGCAATCAGCCCCAGCATTTT. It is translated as CASSAISNQPQHF.

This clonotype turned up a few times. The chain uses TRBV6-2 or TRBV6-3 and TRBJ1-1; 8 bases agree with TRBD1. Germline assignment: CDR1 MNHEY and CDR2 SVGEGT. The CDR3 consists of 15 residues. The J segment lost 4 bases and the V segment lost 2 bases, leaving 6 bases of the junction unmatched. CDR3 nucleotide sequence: TGTGCCAGCAGTTACGGTCAGGGGGCTCGCACTGAAGCTTTCTTT. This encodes CASSYGQGARTEAFF.

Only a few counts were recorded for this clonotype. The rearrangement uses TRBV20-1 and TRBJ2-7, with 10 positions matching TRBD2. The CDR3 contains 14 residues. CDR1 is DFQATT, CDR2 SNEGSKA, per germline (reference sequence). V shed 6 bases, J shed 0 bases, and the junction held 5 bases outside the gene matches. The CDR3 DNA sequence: TGCAGTGCACACCCTAGCGGGAGCTCCTACGAGCAGTACTTC. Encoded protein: CSAHPSGSSYEQYF.

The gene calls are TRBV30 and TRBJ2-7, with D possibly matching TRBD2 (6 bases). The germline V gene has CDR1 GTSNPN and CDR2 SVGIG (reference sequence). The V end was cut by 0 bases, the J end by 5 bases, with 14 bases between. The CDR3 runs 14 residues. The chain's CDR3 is CAWSVLAGRDEQYF. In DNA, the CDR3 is TGTGCCTGGAGTGTACTCGCGGGAAGGGACGAGCAGTACTTC.

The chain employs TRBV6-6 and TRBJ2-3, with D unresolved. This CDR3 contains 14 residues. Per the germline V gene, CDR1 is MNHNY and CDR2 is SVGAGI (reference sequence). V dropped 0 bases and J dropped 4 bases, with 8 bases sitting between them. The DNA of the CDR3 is TGTGCCAGCAGTTACTCAACGTGGTCAGATACGCAGTATTTT. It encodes CASSYSTWSDTQYF.

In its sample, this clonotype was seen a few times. The CDR3: CASSLSDGIEYNEQFF. The CDR3 nucleotides are TGTGCCAGCAGTTTATCCGATGGTATTGAATACAATGAGCAGTTCTTC. The chain uses TRBV27 and TRBJ2-1, with D hard to call. Germline CDR1 reads MNHEY; CDR2 reads SMNVEV (reference sequence). With 0 bases removed from V and 4 bases from J, the gap between germline ends came to 13 bases. The CDR3 extends over 16 amino acids.

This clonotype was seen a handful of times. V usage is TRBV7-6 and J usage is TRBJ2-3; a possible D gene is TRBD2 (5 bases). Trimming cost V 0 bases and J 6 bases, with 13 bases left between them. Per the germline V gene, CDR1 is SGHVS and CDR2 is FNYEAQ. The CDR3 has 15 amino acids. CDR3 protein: CASSLAPRESDTQYF. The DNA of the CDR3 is TGTGCCAGCAGCTTAGCGCCTAGGGAGTCGGATACGCAGTATTTT.

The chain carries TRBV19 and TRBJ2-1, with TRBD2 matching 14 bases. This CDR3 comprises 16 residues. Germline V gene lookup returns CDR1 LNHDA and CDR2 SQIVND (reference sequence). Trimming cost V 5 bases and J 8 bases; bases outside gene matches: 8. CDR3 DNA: TGTGCCAGTAGTGTCGGGACTAGCGGGAGTTTCGATGAGCAGTTCTTC. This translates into CASSVGTSGSFDEQFF.

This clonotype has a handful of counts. For the CDR3, the DNA is TGTGCCAGCAGTTATAGTCGGCGGGAGACCCAGTACTTC. Translating it yields CASSYSRRETQYF. The V gene is TRBV6-5, the J gene TRBJ2-5, with D unresolved. This CDR3 comprises 13 residues. Germline V CDR1 and CDR2: MNHEY, SVGAGI. The V and J ends lost 3 bases and 5 bases respectively, with 10 bases between them.

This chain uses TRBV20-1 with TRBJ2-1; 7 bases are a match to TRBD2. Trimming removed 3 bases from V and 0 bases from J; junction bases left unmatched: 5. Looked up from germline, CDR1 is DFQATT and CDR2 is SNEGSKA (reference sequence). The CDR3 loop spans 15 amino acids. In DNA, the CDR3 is TGCAGTGCTAGGGGGCGGGAGACCTCCTACAATGAGCAGTTCTTC. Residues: CSARGRETSYNEQFF.

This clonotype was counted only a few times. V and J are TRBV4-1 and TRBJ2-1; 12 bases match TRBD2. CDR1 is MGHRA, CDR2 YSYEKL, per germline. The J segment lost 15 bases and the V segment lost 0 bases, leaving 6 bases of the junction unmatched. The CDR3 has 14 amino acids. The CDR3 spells CASSQDLTSGRWFF. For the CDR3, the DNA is TGCGCCAGCAGCCAAGACTTGACTAGCGGGAGATGGTTCTTC.

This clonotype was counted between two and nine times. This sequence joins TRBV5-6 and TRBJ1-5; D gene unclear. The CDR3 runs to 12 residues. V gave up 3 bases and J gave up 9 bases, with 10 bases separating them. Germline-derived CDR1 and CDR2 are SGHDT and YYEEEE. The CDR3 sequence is CASSSLGSPQHF. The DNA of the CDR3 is TGTGCCAGCAGCTCGCTAGGGTCGCCCCAGCATTTT. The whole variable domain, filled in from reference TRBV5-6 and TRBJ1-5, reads DAGVTQSPTHLIKTRGQQVTLRCSPKSGHDTVSWYQQALGQGPQFIFQYYEEEERQRGNFPDRFSGHQFPNYSSELNVNALLLGDSALYLCASSSLGSPQHFGDGTRLSIL.

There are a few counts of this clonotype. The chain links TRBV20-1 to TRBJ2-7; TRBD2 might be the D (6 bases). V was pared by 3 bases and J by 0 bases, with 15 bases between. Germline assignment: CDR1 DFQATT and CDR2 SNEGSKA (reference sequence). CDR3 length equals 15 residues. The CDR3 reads CSASNTGESSYEQYF. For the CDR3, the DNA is TGCAGTGCTAGTAATACGGGGGAGAGCTCCTACGAGCAGTACTTC.

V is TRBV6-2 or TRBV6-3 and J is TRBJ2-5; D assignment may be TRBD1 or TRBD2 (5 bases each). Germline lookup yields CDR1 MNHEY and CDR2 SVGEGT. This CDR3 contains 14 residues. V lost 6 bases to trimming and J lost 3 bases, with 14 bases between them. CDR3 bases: TGTGCCAGCAGCTACACCGGGACCGAAGAGACCCAGTACTTC. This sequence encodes CASSYTGTEETQYF.

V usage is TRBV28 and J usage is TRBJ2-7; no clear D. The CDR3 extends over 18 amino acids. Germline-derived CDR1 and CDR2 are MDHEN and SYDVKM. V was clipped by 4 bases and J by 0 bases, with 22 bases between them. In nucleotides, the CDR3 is TGTGCCAGCAGTTCCCTGAGATGGTCCCTGGAAACCTCCTACGAGCAGTACTTC. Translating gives CASSSLRWSLETSYEQYF.

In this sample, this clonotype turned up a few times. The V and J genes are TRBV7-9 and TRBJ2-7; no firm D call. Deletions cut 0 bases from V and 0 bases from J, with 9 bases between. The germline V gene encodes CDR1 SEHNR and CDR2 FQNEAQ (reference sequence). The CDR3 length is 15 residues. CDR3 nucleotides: TGTGCCAGCAGCTTAGCGGACGGCGCCTCCTACGAGCAGTACTTC. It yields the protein CASSLADGASYEQYF.

CDR3 protein: CASSRRDPEWVDYGYTF. The CDR3 nucleotides are TGTGCCAGCAGTCGGCGGGACCCTGAATGGGTAGACTATGGCTACACCTTC. The rearrangement links TRBV6-2 or TRBV6-3 to TRBJ1-2; a possible D gene is TRBD1 (5 bases). Germline V gene sequence: CDR1 MNHEY, CDR2 SVGEGT. CDR3 length: 17 amino acids. V was cut by 5 bases and J by 3 bases, with 22 bases left in between.

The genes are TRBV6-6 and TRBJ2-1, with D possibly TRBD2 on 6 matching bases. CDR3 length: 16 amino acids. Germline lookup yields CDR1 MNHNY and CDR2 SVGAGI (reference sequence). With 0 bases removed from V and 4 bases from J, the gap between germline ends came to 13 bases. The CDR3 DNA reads TGTGCCAGCAGTTACTCGATTATGGGAGGATACAATGAGCAGTTCTTC. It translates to CASSYSIMGGYNEQFF.

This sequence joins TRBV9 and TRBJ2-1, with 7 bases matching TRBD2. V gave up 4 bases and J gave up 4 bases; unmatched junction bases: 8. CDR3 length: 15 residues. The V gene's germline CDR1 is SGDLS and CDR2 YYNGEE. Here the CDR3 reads CASSFAGTTYNEQFF. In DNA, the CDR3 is TGTGCCAGCAGCTTCGCCGGGACTACATACAATGAGCAGTTCTTC.